Given below is one T cell receptor (beta chain) in context. Cohort allocation depended upon clinical history that participants reported. A COVID-19 case was met by exposed participants within 2 weeks before study entry. This entry is derived from a study of blood T cell repertoires in COVID-19. Study overall: PBMCs, B-cell-depleted T cells, or T cells provided the cDNA or gDNA that made up the material.

As handled by the study authors: Counts of nucleated cells, estimated from reference gene primer amplification, were obtained. Assay: immunoSEQ multiplex PCR; the TCRdb copy retains only in-frame clones and omits some. Clonal size and the V and J genes are those of that table, whereas D and trimming came from the DNA. The repertoire holds some 270,000 clones, with approximately 85% as singletons. Sequenced sample: PBMCs or T cells enriched from blood (not recorded which). The sequence was collected from a woman in her 50s who had been exposed to COVID-19.

DNA for the CDR3: TGTGCCAGCAGGAAGGTGGGGGACAGCACCGGGGAGCTGTTTTTT. Translation gives CASRKVGDSTGELFF. V is TRBV2 and J is TRBJ2-2, with TRBD1 matching over 7 bases. CDR1 and CDR2 from the germline V gene are SNHLY and FYNNEI. The CDR3 sequence is 15 residues long. Trimming cost V 6 bases and J 4 bases; bases outside gene matches: 8.